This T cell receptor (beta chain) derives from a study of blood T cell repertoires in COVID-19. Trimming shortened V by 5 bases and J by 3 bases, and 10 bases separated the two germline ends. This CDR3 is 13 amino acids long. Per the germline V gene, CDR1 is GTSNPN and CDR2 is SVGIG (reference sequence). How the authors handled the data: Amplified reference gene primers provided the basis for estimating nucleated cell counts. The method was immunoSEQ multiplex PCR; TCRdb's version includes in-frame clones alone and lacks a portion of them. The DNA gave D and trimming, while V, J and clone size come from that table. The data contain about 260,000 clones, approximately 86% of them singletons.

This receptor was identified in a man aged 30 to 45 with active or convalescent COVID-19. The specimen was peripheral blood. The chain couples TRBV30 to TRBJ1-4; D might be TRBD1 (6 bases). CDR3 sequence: CAWATGPNEKLFF. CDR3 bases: TGTGCCTGGGCTACAGGGCCTAATGAAAAACTGTTTTTT.